The clone carrying this T cell receptor beta chain turned up a few times. Its specificity is unknown. This record belongs to a study of cytomegalovirus exposure and HLA in healthy donors. Study-level findings and limits: Later analysis placed DRB1 highest and HLA-C lowest in TCR association rates, which differed by HLA locus. In a later analysis, CMV-associated beta chains were mostly HLA-associated, it appeared. Associated with cytomegalovirus, according to the listing, were around 160 TCR beta chains.

PCR involved 60 Vbeta and 13 Jbeta primers. Here immunoSEQ multiplex PCR was the method, and the copy in TCRdb shows in-frame clones only, minus some. The sample includes some 130,000 clones, about 72% of them seen just once. CDR1 and CDR2 (germline): SEHNR, FQNEAQ (reference sequence). This CDR3 is 13 amino acids long. Trimming removed 7 bases at V and 3 bases at J, with 10 bases between. The sequence derives from a young man in good health and CMV-seropositive. Source material: PBMCs. V and J are TRBV7-9 and TRBJ2-4; possible D gene TRBD2, 6 bases. CDR3 residues: CASKGLNKNIQYF. CDR3 nucleotide sequence: TGTGCCAGCAAGGGACTGAACAAAAACATTCAGTACTTC.